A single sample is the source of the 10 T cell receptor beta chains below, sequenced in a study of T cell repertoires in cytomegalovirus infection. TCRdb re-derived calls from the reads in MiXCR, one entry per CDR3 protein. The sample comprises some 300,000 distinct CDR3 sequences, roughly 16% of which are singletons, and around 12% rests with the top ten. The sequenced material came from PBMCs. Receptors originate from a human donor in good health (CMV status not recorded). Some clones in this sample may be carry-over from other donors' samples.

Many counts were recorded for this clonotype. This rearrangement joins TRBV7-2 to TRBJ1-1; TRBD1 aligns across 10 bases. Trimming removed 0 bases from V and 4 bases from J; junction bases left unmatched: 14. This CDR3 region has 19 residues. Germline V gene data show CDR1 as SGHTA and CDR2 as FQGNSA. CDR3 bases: TGTGCCAGCAGCTTAGCACCCCCACGGACAGGGGGTGTCGGCACTGAAGCTTTCTTT. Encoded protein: CASSLAPPRTGGVGTEAFF.

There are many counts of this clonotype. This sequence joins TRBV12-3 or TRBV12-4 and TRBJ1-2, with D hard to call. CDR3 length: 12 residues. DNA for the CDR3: TGTGTTTCGACGTGGCAGAACTATGGCTACACCTTC. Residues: CVSTWQNYGYTF.

The chain's CDR3 is CASSSRGQGEATEAFF. CDR3 coding DNA: TGTGCCAGCAGCTCCCGTGGACAGGGCGAGGCCACTGAAGCTTTCTTT. This chain joins TRBV11-1 and TRBJ1-1, with 8 bases lining up with TRBD1. Germline CDR1 SGHAT, CDR2 FQDESV (reference sequence). The CDR3 totals 16 residues. V gave up 4 bases and J gave up 4 bases; unmatched junction bases: 11.

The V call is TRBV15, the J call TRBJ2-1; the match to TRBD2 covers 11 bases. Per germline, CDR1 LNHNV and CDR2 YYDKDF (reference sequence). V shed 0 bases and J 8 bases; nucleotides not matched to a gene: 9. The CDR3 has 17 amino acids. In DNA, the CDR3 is TGTGCCACCAGCAGAGATAGTCGAACTAGCGGGGGCGATGAGCAGTTCTTC. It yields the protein CATSRDSRTSGGDEQFF.

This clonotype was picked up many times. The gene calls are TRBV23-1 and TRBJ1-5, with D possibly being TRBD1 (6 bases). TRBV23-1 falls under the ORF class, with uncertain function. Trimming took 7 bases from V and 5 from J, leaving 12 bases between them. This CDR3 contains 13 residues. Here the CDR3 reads CASISGAHQPQHF. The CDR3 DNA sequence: TGCGCCAGCATCTCGGGGGCCCATCAGCCCCAGCATTTT.

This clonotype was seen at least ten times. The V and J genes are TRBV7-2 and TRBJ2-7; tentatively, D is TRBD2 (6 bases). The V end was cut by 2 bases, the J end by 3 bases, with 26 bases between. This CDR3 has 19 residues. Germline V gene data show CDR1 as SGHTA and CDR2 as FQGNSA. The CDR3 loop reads CASSLRGREVAGESYEQYF. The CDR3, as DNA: TGTGCCAGCAGCTTAAGGGGCAGGGAGGTGGCCGGGGAGAGCTACGAGCAGTACTTC.

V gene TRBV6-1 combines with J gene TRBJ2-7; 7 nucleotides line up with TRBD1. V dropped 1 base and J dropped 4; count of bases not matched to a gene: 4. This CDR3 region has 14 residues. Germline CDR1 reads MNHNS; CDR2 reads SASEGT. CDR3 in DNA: TGTGCCAGCAGTGAAGTGACAGGGTGGTACGAGCAGTACTTC. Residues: CASSEVTGWYEQYF.

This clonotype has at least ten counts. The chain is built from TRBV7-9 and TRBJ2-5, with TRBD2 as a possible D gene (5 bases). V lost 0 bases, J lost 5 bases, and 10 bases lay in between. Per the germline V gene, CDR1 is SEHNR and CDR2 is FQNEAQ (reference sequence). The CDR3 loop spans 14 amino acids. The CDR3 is CASSLAPSSETQYF. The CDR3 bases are TGTGCCAGCAGCTTAGCCCCTAGCTCCGAGACCCAGTACTTC.

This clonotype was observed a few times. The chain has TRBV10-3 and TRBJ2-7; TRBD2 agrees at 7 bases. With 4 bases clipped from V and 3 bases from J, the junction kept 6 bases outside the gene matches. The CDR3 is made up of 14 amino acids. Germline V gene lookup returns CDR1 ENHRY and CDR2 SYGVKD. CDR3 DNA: TGTGCCATCAGTGGGGGGACTAAATTCTACGAGCAGTACTTC. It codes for CAISGGTKFYEQYF.

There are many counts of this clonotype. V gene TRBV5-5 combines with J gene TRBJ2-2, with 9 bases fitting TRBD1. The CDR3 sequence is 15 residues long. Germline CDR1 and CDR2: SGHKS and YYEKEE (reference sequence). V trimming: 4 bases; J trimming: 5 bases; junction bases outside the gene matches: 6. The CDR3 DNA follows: TGTGCCAGCAGCCTACAGGGGGCGCTTACCGGGGAGCTGTTTTTT. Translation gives CASSLQGALTGELFF.